This TCR beta chain was identified during a study of cytomegalovirus exposure and HLA in healthy donors. Comment on this clone: Its target is unknown.

TCRdb keeps only in-frame clones here, not all; method: immunoSEQ multiplex PCR. This table holds 73,000 or so clones, over 90% found once. The CDR3 spans 16 residues. The ends lost 1 base at V and 8 bases at J; junction bases unmatched: 9. Germline assignment: CDR1 SGHRS and CDR2 YFSETQ. Findings and caveats of the study: The study recorded more than 150 TCR beta chains that were cytomegalovirus-associated. Whilst most TCR sequences proved rare, a subset of public TCRs occurred across many donors.

The chain is built from TRBV5-1 and TRBJ1-6; TRBD1 aligns across 7 bases. The receptor comes from a woman aged 18-29 years in good health and CMV-seropositive. The sequenced sample was PBMCs. The CDR3 DNA follows: TGCGCCAGCAGCTTGAAGGGGGCGCGGGGCGATTCACCCCTCCACTTT. Protein product: CASSLKGARGDSPLHF.